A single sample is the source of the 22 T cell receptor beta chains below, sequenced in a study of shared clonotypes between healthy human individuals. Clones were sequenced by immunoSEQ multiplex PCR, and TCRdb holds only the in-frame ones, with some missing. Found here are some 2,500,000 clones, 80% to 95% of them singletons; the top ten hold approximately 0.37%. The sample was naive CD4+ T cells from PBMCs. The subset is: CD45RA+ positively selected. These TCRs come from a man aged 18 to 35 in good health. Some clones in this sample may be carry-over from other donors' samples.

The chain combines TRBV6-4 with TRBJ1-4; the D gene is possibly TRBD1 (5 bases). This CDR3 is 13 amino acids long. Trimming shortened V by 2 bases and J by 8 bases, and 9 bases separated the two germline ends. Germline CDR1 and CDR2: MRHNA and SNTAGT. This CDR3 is CASSDPGVEKLFF. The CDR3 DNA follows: TGTGCCAGCAGTGACCCGGGGGTGGAAAAACTGTTTTTT.

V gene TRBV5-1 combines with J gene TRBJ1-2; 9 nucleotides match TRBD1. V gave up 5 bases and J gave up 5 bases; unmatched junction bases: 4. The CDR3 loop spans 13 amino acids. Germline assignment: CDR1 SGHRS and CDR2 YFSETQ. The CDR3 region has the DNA TGCGCCAGCAGAATGACAGGGGGATATGGCTACACCTTC. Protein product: CASRMTGGYGYTF.

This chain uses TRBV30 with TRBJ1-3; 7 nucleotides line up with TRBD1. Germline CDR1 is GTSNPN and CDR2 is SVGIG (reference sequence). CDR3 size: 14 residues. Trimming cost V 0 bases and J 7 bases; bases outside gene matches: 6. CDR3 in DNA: TGTGCCTGGAGTGTAAACAGGGGCCGGAACACCATATATTTT. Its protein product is CAWSVNRGRNTIYF.

The CDR3 nucleotides read TGTGCCTGGAGGGGGGTCGGGGAGCAGTACTTC. Translated, it gives CAWRGVGEQYF. The chain uses TRBV30 and TRBJ2-7; D possibly matches TRBD1 or TRBD2 (5 bases each). The CDR3 has 11 amino acids. The ends were cut back, 3 bases at V and 7 bases at J, with 10 bases in the middle. Per the germline V gene, CDR1 is GTSNPN and CDR2 is SVGIG (reference sequence).

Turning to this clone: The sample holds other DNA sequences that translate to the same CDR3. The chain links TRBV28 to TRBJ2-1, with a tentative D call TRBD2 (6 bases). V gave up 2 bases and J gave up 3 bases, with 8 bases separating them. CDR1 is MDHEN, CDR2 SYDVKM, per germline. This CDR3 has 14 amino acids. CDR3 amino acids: CASSLGGNYNEQFF. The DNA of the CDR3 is TGTGCCAGCAGTTTAGGCGGGAACTACAATGAGCAGTTCTTC.

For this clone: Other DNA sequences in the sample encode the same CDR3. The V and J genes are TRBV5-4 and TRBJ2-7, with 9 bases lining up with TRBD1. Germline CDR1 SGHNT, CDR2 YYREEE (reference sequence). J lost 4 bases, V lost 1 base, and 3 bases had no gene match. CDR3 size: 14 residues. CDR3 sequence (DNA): TGTGCCAGCAGCTTGCCGGGACAGGGATACGAGCAGTACTTC. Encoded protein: CASSLPGQGYEQYF.

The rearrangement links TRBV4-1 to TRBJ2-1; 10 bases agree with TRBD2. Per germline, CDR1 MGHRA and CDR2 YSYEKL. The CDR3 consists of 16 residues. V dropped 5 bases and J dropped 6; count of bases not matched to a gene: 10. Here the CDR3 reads CASSLVSGRWGNEQFF. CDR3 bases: TGCGCCAGCAGCTTGGTTAGCGGGAGGTGGGGCAATGAGCAGTTCTTC.

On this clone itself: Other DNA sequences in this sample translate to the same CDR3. The CDR3 DNA is TGTGCCAGCAGTAGGGACAGGAACACCGGGGAGCTGTTTTTT. Protein product: CASSRDRNTGELFF. The chain carries TRBV2 and TRBJ2-2; 7 bases fit TRBD1. CDR1 SNHLY and CDR2 FYNNEI come from the germline V gene. The CDR3 runs to 14 residues. After removal of 5 bases from V and 1 base from J, the junction contained 1 base not matched to a gene.

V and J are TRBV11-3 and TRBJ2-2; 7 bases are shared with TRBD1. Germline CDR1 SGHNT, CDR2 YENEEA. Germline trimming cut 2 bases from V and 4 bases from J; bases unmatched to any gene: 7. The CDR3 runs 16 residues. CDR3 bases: TGTGCCAGCAGCTTAACCTGGGACAGTCCCACCGGGGAGCTGTTTTTT. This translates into CASSLTWDSPTGELFF.

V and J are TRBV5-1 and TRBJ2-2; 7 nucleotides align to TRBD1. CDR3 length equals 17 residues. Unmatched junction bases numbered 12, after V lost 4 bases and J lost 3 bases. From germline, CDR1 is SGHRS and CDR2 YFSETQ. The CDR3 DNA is TGCGCCAGCAGCCGAACTCCCCGGGACAGAGACACCGGGGAGCTGTTTTTT. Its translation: CASSRTPRDRDTGELFF.

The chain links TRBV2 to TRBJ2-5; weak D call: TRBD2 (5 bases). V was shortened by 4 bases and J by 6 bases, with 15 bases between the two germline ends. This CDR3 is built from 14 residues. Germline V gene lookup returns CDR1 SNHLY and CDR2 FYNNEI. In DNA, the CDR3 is TGTGCCAGCAGTGTGGAGCAGGACGGGAAGACCCAGTACTTC. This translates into CASSVEQDGKTQYF. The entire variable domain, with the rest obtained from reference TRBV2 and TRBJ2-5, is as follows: EPEVTQTPSHQVTQMGQEVILRCVPISNHLYFYWYRQILGQKVEFLVSFYNNEISEKSEIFDDQFSVERPDGSNFTLKIRSTKLEDSAMYFCASSVEQDGKTQYFGPGTRLLVL.

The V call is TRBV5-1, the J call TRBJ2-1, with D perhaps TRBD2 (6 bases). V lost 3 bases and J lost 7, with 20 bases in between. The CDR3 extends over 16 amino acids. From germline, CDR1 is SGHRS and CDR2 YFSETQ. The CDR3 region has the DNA TGCGCCAGCAGCTCCCCACTAGCAGGAAAGGGGAATGAGCAGTTCTTC. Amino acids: CASSSPLAGKGNEQFF. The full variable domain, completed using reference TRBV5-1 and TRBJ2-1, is KAGVTQTPRYLIKTRGQQVTLSCSPISGHRSVSWYQQTPGQGLQFLFEYFSETQRNKGNFPGRFSGRQFSNSRSEMNVSTLELGDSALYLCASSSPLAGKGNEQFFGPGTRLTVL.

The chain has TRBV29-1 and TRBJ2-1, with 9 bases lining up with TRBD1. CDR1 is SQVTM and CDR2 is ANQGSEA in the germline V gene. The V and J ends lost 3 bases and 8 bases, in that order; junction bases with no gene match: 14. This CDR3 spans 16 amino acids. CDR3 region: CSVEGGQGRIGDEQFF. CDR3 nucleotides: TGCAGCGTTGAGGGGGGACAGGGTCGGATCGGGGATGAGCAGTTCTTC.

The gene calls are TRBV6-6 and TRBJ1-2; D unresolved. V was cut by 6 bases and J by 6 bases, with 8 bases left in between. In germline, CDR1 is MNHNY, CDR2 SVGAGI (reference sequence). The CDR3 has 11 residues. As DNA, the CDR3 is TGTGCCAGCAGGTGGGAAGATGGCTACACCTTC. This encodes CASRWEDGYTF.

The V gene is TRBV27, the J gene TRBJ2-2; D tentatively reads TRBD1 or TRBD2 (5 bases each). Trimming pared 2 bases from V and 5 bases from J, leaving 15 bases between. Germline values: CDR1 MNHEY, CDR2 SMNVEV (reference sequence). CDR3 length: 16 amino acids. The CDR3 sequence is CASSLGGAPRTGELFF. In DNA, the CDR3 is TGTGCCAGCAGTTTAGGGGGTGCCCCGCGGACCGGGGAGCTGTTTTTT.

CDR3 nucleotide sequence: TGCAGCGTGGGGGACGGTTGGGCAGATACGCAGTATTTT. Translating it yields CSVGDGWADTQYF. This rearrangement joins TRBV29-1 to TRBJ2-3; D could derive from TRBD1 or TRBD2 (5 bases each). CDR3 length: 13 residues. V was cut by 6 bases and J by 4 bases, with 14 bases left in between. CDR1 is SQVTM, CDR2 ANQGSEA, per germline.

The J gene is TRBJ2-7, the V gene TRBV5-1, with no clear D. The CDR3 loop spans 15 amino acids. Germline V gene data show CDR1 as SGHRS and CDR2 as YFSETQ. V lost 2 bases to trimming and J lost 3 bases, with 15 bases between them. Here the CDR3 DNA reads TGCGCCAGCAGCTTAATAAACCACGGAGACTACGAGCAGTACTTC. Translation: CASSLINHGDYEQYF.

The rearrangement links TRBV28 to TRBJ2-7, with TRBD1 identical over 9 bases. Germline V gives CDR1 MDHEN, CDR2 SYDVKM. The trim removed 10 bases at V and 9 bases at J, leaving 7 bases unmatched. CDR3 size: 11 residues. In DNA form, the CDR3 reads TGTGCCACCAGGGACAGGGCGGTGCAGTACTTC. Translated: CATRDRAVQYF.

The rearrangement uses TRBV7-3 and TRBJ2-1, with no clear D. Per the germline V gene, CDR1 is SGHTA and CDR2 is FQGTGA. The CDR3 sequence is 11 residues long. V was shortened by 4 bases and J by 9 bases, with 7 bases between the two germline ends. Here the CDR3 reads CASSSVGEQFF. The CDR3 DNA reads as TGTGCCAGCAGCTCCGTCGGTGAGCAGTTCTTC.

The chain's CDR3 is CASTLMGQLGEKLFF. Here the CDR3 DNA reads TGTGCCAGTACTCTTATGGGACAGTTGGGTGAAAAACTGTTTTTT. The V call is TRBV19, the J call TRBJ1-4; TRBD1 aligns across 7 bases. This CDR3 contains 15 residues. Germline assignment: CDR1 LNHDA and CDR2 SQIVND (reference sequence). The trim removed 7 bases at V and 7 bases at J, leaving 12 bases unmatched.

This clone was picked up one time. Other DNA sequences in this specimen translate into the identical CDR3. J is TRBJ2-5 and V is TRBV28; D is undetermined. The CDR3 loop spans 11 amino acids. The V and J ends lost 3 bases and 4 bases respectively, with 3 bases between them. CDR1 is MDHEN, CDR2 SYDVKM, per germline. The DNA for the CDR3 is TGTGCCAGCAGTTTCCGAGAGACCCAGTACTTC. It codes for CASSFRETQYF.

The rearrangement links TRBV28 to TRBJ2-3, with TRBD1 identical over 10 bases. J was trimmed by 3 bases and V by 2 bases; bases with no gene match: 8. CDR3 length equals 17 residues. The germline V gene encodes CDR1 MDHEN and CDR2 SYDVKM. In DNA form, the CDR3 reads TGTGCCAGCAGTTTACTGGGACAGGGGTTCGGTACAGATACGCAGTATTTT. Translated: CASSLLGQGFGTDTQYF. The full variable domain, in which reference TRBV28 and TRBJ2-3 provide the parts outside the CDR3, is DVKVTQSSRYLVKRTGEKVFLECVQDMDHENMFWYRQDPGLGLRLIYFSYDVKMKEKGDIPEGYSVSREKKERFSLILESASTNQTSMYLCASSLLGQGFGTDTQYFGPGTRLTVL.